One T cell receptor beta chain is described in this entry. The sample comes from a study of identical twins. MiXCR was run by TCRdb on the 5' RACE reads, yielding one entry per CDR3 protein. The table includes some 730,000 distinct CDR3 sequences, roughly 18% detected once. CDR3 length equals 12 residues. CDR1 is SGHVS, CDR2 FQNEAQ, per germline. V lost 3 bases to trimming and J lost 5 bases, with 8 bases between them. The sample was also linked to a second study, of T cells expressing NK-cell markers.

What was sequenced was PBMCs. The TCR originated in a woman between 18 and 29 years old in good health. The chain is built from TRBV7-8 and TRBJ2-7, with a possible D match to TRBD1 (5 bases). CDR3 amino acids: CASSLTVDEQYF. DNA for the CDR3: TGTGCCAGCAGCTTGACAGTTGACGAGCAGTACTTC.